This T cell receptor (beta chain) was observed in a study of CD8+ T cells in alopecia areata (dated by TCRdb to between 2018 and 2020). Regarding the complete study: In both human patients and the C3H/HeJ mouse model, the study applied high-throughput TCRbeta sequencing to look at T cell clonal expansion in alopecia areata. Scalp tissue and sorted CD4+ and CD8+ peripheral blood T cells from patchy and totalis/universalis alopecia areata patients and from healthy controls were covered by human TCRbeta sequencing. Scalp clonality was compared among normal scalp (n=4), patchy alopecia areata scalp (n=8), and alopecia totalis/universalis scalp (n=8). RNA was extracted with the PAXgene miRNA kit for fixed scalp, the miRNeasy kit for PBMCs, and the RNeasy kit for mouse skin. TCRbeta CDR3 regions were amplified by immunoSEQ multiplex PCR using 35 Vbeta forward and 13 Jbeta reverse primers. Overall study outcomes, separate from this receptor: Unlike mouse skin, where gammadelta T cells dominate, normal human skin contains resident alphabeta T cells that get sequenced too, which complicates analysis of the scalp TCR repertoire. Higher clonality and more expanded CD8+ clones were observed in lesional scalp than in normal scalp, particularly in alopecia totalis/universalis, a finding suggestive of antigenic drive. Compared with mice, TCR sequences shared between patients were less clear, possibly partly because of HLA diversity across the patient population.

Per the germline V gene (reference sequence), MNHEY is the CDR1 and SMNVEV is the CDR2. The cysteine opens and the phenylalanine closes a CDR3 of 15 amino acids. This entry keeps only the CDR3 DNA: 45 bases, framed from base 1. V was cut back by 3 bases and J by 3 bases, leaving a gap of 15 bases between them. Libraries were prepared through the immunoSEQ multiplex PCR assay. RNA was extracted from all samples and reverse transcribed into cDNA as template for TCR sequencing. First-strand cDNA was synthesized using SuperScript III with a 2:1 mix of oligo-dT and random hexamers. A synthetic immune receptor repertoire was used to gauge amplification bias, and whatever bias remained was removed computationally. The published analysis was carried out like this. After raw reads were preprocessed to remove errors, the CDR3 was defined following IMGT conventions as running from the conserved cysteine to phenylalanine. Clonality was calculated as 1 minus Shannon entropy normalized by log2 of the number of productive unique TCRs. Whether each scalp clone was CD4 or CD8 was inferred by checking scalp TCRbeta sequences against the CD4 and CD8 repertoires from sorted blood. TCRdb retrieved this table from immuneACCESS and kept in-frame rearrangements only. Not all clones are present; in checked studies, unresolved V genes account for under half, and no reason is known for the remainder. V, J and clone size derive from that table, while D and trimming were established from the DNA sequence. The sample table records roughly 150,000 clones; 55% to 65% of these occur just once. Jointly, the top ten make up approximately 4.8% of the sample.

This clone was recorded once. It lacks a known antigen. No much larger clonotype is one base removed from it; base qualities were not supplied. PBMCs were isolated by density centrifugation and stained for CD3, CD4 and CD8, after which CD4+ and CD8+ T cells were sorted on a FACSAria. Scalp biopsies and blood samples were obtained from unaffected controls. Sequenced material: CD4+ T cells sorted from blood. The chain is assembled from TRBV27 and TRBJ2-7, with the D call tentatively TRBD1 or TRBD2, each fitting 5 bases. This TCR was sampled from a human donor in good health. CDR3 sequence: CASSFGGSSVYEQYF. The nucleotide sequence is given as TGTGCCAGCAGTTTTGGGGGTAGTAGCGTCTACGAGCAGTACTTC.